This is a list of T cell receptor beta chains from one sample in a study of PD-1 blockade in classical Hodgkin lymphoma. Sequenced by immunoSEQ multiplex PCR; TCRdb stores in-frame clones only, minus some. This table holds nearly 60,000 clones, roughly 90% found once. Sequencing used peripheral blood mononuclear cells (PBMCs), obtained before the second cycle of nivolumab. The receptors derive from a human donor with classical Hodgkin lymphoma. CDR3s include the opening cysteine and the closing phenylalanine or tryptophan. A D gene is named only where the DNA matches it firmly. Not every row has a clone size; where given, it reads once, few, many or a size class.

TRBJ1-1 | TRBV6-5 | - | - | CASSEVTEAFF | TGTGCCAGCAGTGAGGTAACAGAAGCTTTCTTT
TRBJ1-2 | TRBV2 | - | - | CASRGLIQVSGYTF | TGTGCCAGCAGGGGATTAATTCAGGTCTCCGGCTACACCTTC
TRBJ1-1 | TRBV5-1 | - | TRBD1 | CASSQGQAGDTEAFF | TGCGCCAGCAGCCAGGGACAGGCGGGGGACACTGAAGCTTTCTTT
TRBJ2-5 | TRBV5-3 | - | TRBD2 | CARSALRDYLPETQYF | TGTGCCAGAAGCGCGCTCCGGGACTACCTTCCAGAGACCCAGTACTTC
TRBJ1-4 | TRBV6-5 | - | - | CASISGLGEKLFF | TGTGCCAGCATATCGGGCCTTGGGGAAAAACTGTTTTTT
TRBJ2-3 | TRBV5-1 | - | - | CASQQYTREGDTQYF | TGCGCCAGCCAACAGTACACTCGCGAAGGAGATACGCAGTATTTT
TRBJ1-4 | TRBV6-5 | - | - | CASSGGFTNEKLFF | TGTGCCAGCAGCGGGGGTTTTACTAATGAAAAACTGTTTTTT
TRBJ2-7 | TRBV18 | - | TRBD2 | CASSKLAGKNYEQYF | TGTGCCAGCTCAAAGCTAGCGGGAAAAAACTACGAGCAGTACTTC
TRBJ2-3 | TRBV19 | - | TRBD2 | CASSIGLAGARDTQYF | TGTGCCAGTAGTATCGGACTAGCGGGAGCAAGAGATACGCAGTATTTT
TRBJ2-7 | TRBV13 | once | TRBD2 | CASSSLSLAGPSSYEQYF | TGTGCCAGCAGCTCCCTAAGTCTAGCGGGTCCCAGCTCCTACGAGCAGTACTTC
TRBJ1-2 | TRBV7-8 | - | - | CASSLEGGRGPFLTYNYGYTF | TGTGCCAGCAGCTTAGAGGGTGGCAGGGGACCATTTTTAACTTATAACTATGGCTACACCTTC
TRBJ2-1 | TRBV19 | - | - | CASSSGYSYNEQFF | TGTGCCAGTAGTTCAGGCTACTCCTACAATGAGCAGTTCTTC
TRBJ2-1 | TRBV18 | - | - | CASSKGDSYNEQFF | TGTGCCAGCTCTAAAGGTGACTCCTACAATGAGCAGTTCTTC
TRBJ1-1 | TRBV4-2 | - | - | CASSSGRMNTEAFF | TGTGCCAGCAGCTCGGGACGGATGAACACTGAAGCTTTCTTT
TRBJ2-7 | TRBV18 | - | - | CASSPNNYEQYF | TGTGCCAGCTCACCAAACAACTACGAGCAGTACTTC
TRBJ2-3 | TRBV7-7 | - | - | CASSSSPKGSTDTQYF | TGTGCCAGCAGCTCTTCTCCTAAGGGGAGCACAGATACGCAGTATTTT
TRBJ1-2 | TRBV30 | - | - | CAWSRQGHYGYTF | TGTGCCTGGAGTCGGCAGGGGCACTATGGCTACACCTTC
TRBJ1-2 | TRBV5-3 | - | TRBD1 | CARSSRQGGGYGYTF | TGTGCCAGAAGCTCCCGACAGGGCGGGGGGTATGGCTACACCTTC
TRBJ2-3 | TRBV6-5 | - | - | CASRRSSYTDTQYF | TGTGCCAGCAGGAGATCATCGTACACAGATACGCAGTATTTT
TRBJ1-1 | TRBV7-9 | - | - | CASSLSLGSTEAFF | TGTGCCAGCAGCTTATCGTTAGGAAGCACTGAAGCTTTCTTT
TRBJ1-1 | TRBV9 | - | - | CASNTPGESVTFF | TGTGCCAGCAATACCCCGGGGGAGTCGGTAACTTTCTTT
TRBJ1-4 | TRBV4-1 | - | - | CASRAAGVQDEKLFF | TGCGCCAGCAGGGCGGCGGGGGTACAGGATGAAAAACTGTTTTTT
TRBJ2-7 | TRBV19 | - | - | CASSISVSSSYEQYF | TGTGCCAGTAGTATTAGTGTGTCCTCTTCCTACGAGCAGTACTTC
TRBJ1-5 | TRBV9 | few | TRBD1 | CASSKGQGGNQPQHF | TGTGCCAGCAGCAAAGGACAGGGTGGCAATCAGCCCCAGCATTTT
TRBJ2-3 | TRBV2 | - | - | CASSQTQALGTDTQYF | TGTGCCAGCAGTCAAACCCAGGCTCTTGGCACAGATACGCAGTATTTT
TRBJ1-2 | TRBV9 | few | - | CASSPSLGSAYGYTF | TGTGCCAGCAGCCCGAGTCTAGGTTCAGCCTATGGCTACACCTTC
TRBJ2-1 | TRBV4-3 | - | TRBD2 | CASSQGGLGGEQFF | TGCGCCAGCAGCCAAGGGGGACTAGGGGGTGAGCAGTTCTTC
TRBJ1-2 | TRBV7-6 | - | - | CASSLGDGHGYGYTF | TGTGCCAGCAGCTTAGGGGACGGGCATGGGTATGGCTACACCTTC
TRBJ2-7 | TRBV30 | - | - | CACDKGEQYF | TGTGCCTGCGACAAAGGCGAGCAGTACTTC
TRBJ2-5 | TRBV19 | - | - | CASSRGRGEETQYF | TGTGCCAGTAGTCGGGGGCGGGGAGAAGAGACCCAGTACTTC